The 2 T cell receptor beta chains in this list originate from one sample, sequenced in a study of long-term antiretroviral therapy in people with HIV. Sequencing used immunoSEQ v3.0 at survey level. The repertoire was sequenced with immunoSEQ multiplex PCR; TCRdb's copy has only in-frame clones and lacks some. Of approximately 24,000 clones listed, 80% to 90% are singletons. This specimen consisted of unsorted PBMCs, obtained 1.8 years before starting antiretroviral therapy. These receptors came from a man aged 45-60 years with HIV.

This rearrangement joins TRBV19 to TRBJ1-3; D is unclear. Per germline, CDR1 LNHDA and CDR2 SQIVND (reference sequence). Trimming took off 7 bases at V and 2 bases at J, with 3 bases between the two ends. The CDR3 totals 11 residues. CDR3 in amino acids: CASTAGNTIYF. DNA for the CDR3: TGTGCCAGTACGGCTGGAAACACCATATATTTT.

V gene TRBV30 combines with J gene TRBJ1-5; D not certain. V was clipped by 1 base and J by 6 bases, with 7 bases between them. From germline, CDR1 is GTSNPN and CDR2 SVGIG (reference sequence). The CDR3 sequence is 12 residues long. The CDR3 sequence: CAWSAPGQPQHF. CDR3 DNA sequence: TGTGCCTGGAGTGCCCCAGGTCAGCCCCAGCATTTT. Drawing the rest from reference TRBV30 and TRBJ1-5, the complete variable domain is SQTIHQWPATLVQPVGSPLSLECTVEGTSNPNLYWYRQAAGRGLQLLFYSVGIGQISSEVPQNLSASRPQDRQFILSSKKLLLSDSGFYLCAWSAPGQPQHFGDGTRLSIL.